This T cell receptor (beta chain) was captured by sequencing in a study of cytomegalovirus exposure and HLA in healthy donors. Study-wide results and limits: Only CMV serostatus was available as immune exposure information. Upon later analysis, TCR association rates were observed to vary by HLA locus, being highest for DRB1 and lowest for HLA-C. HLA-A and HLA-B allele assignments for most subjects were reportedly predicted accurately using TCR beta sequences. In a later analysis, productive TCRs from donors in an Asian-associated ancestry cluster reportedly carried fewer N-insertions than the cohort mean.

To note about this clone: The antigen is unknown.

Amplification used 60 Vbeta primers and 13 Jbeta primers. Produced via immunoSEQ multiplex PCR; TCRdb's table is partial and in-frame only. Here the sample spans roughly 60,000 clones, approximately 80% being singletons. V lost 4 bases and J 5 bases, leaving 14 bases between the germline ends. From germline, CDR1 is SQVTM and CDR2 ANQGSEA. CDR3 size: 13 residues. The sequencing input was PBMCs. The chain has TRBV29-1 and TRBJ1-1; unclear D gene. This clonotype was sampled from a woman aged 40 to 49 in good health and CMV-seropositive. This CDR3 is CSVGTGRGTEAFF. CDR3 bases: TGCAGCGTTGGCACGGGTCGAGGAACTGAAGCTTTCTTT.